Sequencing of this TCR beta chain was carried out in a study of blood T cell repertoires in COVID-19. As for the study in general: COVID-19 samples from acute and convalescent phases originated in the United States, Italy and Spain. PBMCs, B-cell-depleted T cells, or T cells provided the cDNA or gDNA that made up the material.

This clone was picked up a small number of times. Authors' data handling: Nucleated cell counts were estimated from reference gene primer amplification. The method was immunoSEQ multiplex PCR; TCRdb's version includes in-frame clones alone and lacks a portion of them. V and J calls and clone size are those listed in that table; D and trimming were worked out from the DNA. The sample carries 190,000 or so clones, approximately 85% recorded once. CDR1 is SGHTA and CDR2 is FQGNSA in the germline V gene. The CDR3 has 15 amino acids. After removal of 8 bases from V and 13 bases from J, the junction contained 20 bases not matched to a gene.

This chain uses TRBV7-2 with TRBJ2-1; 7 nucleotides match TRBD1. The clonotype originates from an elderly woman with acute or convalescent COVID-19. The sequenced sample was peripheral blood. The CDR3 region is CASSYPGQKTRQQFF. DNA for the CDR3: TGTGCCAGCTCTTACCCGGGACAGAAGACCCGTCAACAGTTCTTC.